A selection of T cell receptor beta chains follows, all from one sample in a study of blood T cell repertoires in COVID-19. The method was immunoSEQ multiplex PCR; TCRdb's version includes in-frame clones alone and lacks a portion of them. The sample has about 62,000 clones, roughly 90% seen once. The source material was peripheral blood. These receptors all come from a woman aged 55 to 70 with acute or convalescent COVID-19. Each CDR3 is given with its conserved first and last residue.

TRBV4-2	CASSQTGGFYGYTF
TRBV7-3	CASSQGLARRETQYF
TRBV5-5	CASSSLAGLGAADTQYF
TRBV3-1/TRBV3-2	CASSQDTGAANYGYTF
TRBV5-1	CASSLEATEAFF
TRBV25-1	CASSEGEGLAGLETQYF
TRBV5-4	CASRDGGTYNSPLHF
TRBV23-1	CASSFGDRATLTDTQYF
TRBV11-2	CASSSIGGTANSNYGYTF
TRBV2	CASSPGQGLAKNIQYF
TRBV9	CASSTRAGGFANTGELFF
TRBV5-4	CASSLRGTYNEQFF
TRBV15	CATSKETGNTEAFF
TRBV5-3	CARSFRSGGWNQPQHF
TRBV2	CASSPEARDTDTQYF
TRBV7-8	CASSTQQGFQETQYF
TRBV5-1	CASSWTGTANTGELFF
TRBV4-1	CASSQEWTGGNEKLFF
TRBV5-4	CASRIAGAGTDTQYF
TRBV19	CASSIVPRGRGHGYTF
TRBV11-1	CASRRTSDNWDTQYF